Listed below are T cell receptor beta chains from one sample, sequenced in a study of regulatory T cells in long-lasting Graves disease. TCRdb called the multiplex PCR reads again in MiXCR, with one record for every CDR3 protein. Among about 450,000 distinct CDR3 sequences, around 22% were seen once, and the ten largest hold approximately 26%. The specimen was peripheral blood mononuclear cells (PBMCs), collected when the disease was refractory, from a patient treated with antithyroid drugs. The source of these receptors is a female donor with Graves disease. Both conserved end residues are part of each CDR3. A D gene is named only where the DNA matches it firmly. Some rows mark clone size as missing; the rest say once, few, many or name a class of expanded clone.

j_call clone_size v_call d_call cdr3_aa cdr3_nt
TRBJ2-1 - TRBV20-1 - CSADPYPESGEQFF TGCAGTGCCGATCCCTACCCGGAGTCCGGTGAGCAGTTCTTC
TRBJ2-6 many TRBV6-1 - CASRVGFSGANVLTF TGTGCCAGCAGGGTGGGGTTTTCTGGGGCCAACGTCCTGACTTTC
TRBJ1-1 - TRBV6-5 - CASSYLGNSEAFF TGTGCCAGCAGTTACCTTGGGAACTCTGAAGCTTTCTTT
TRBJ2-7 - TRBV19 - CASSKGVGQNYEQYF TGTGCCAGTAGTAAGGGAGTCGGACAGAATTACGAGCAGTACTTC
TRBJ1-1 - TRBV7-2 - CASSLVQGSGTEAFF TGTGCCAGCAGCTTAGTGCAGGGGTCGGGGACTGAAGCTTTCTTT
TRBJ1-2 - TRBV7-3 - CASSLTVQGDGYTF TGTGCCAGCAGCTTAACGGTACAGGGTGATGGCTACACCTTC
TRBJ1-2 many TRBV10-3 - CAISPAELWGYTF TGTGCCATCAGCCCCGCGGAGCTCTGGGGCTACACCTTC
TRBJ1-1 few TRBV6-1 TRBD1 CASSRDRDTEAFF TGTGCCAGCAGTCGTGACAGGGACACTGAAGCTTTCTTT
TRBJ1-5 - TRBV12-3/TRBV12-4 TRBD1 CASSSDRGSQPQHF TGTGCCAGCAGTTCCGACAGGGGGAGTCAGCCCCAGCATTTT
TRBJ1-1 few TRBV20-1 - CSARATGLTEAFF TGCAGTGCTAGGGCCACAGGGTTGACTGAAGCTTTCTTT
TRBJ2-7 many TRBV7-2 TRBD1 CASSPRQGLYEQYF TGTGCCAGCAGCCCTCGACAGGGGCTCTACGAGCAGTACTTC
TRBJ1-5 - TRBV28 - CASSLSQGLNQPQHF TGTGCCAGCAGTTTATCTCAGGGCCTCAATCAGCCCCAGCATTTT
TRBJ1-6 many TRBV28 - CASSPGSSYNSPLHF TGTGCCAGCAGTCCCGGGAGCTCCTATAATTCACCCCTCCACTTT
TRBJ2-1 - TRBV7-9 - CASRATTSGPYNEQFF TGTGCCAGCAGAGCCACCACATCCGGGCCCTACAATGAGCAGTTCTTC
TRBJ2-1 - TRBV7-2 TRBD2 CASSSRAGHNEQFF TGTGCCAGCAGCTCCCGAGCGGGACACAATGAGCAGTTCTTC
TRBJ2-7 - TRBV29-1 TRBD2 CSVSGGRGEQYF TGCAGCGTGTCCGGCGGGAGGGGGGAGCAGTACTTC
TRBJ2-7 - TRBV18 - CASSPSGTNYEQYF TGTGCCAGCTCACCTTCCGGGACAAATTACGAGCAGTACTTC
TRBJ1-1 - TRBV10-3 - CAISESGYRANTEAFF TGTGCCATCAGTGAGTCGGGGTACAGGGCGAACACTGAAGCTTTCTTT
TRBJ2-5 many TRBV10-3 - CAISATQETQYF TGTGCCATCAGTGCCACCCAAGAGACCCAGTACTTC
TRBJ2-7 - TRBV10-3 - CASSADHEQYF TGTGCCAGCTCGGCGGATCACGAGCAGTACTTC
TRBJ2-1 few TRBV13 TRBD2 CASSLAASGRGDNEQFF TGTGCCAGCAGCTTAGCGGCTAGCGGGAGGGGGGACAATGAGCAGTTCTTC
TRBJ1-1 - TRBV12-3/TRBV12-4 TRBD1 CASSLTGGSNTEAFF TGTGCCAGCAGTTTGACAGGGGGTTCGAACACTGAAGCTTTCTTT
TRBJ2-7 - TRBV4-2 TRBD2 CASSQELAGGYYEQYF TGTGCCAGCAGCCAGGAGCTAGCGGGAGGTTACTACGAGCAGTACTTC
TRBJ2-7 many TRBV6-1 TRBD2 CASSNGLDLIYEQYF TGTGCCAGCAGTAATGGACTAGATCTAATCTACGAGCAGTACTTC
TRBJ2-5 few TRBV10-3 TRBD1 CAISGSRGTGKETQYF TGTGCCATCAGTGGAAGTCGGGGGACAGGGAAAGAGACCCAGTACTTC
TRBJ2-7 many TRBV27 TRBD2 CASSPGTSGYEQYF TGTGCCAGCAGCCCCGGGACTAGCGGATACGAGCAGTACTTC
TRBJ1-1 - TRBV14 - CASSRTGLMNTEAFF TGTGCCAGCAGCCGGACGGGGTTGATGAACACTGAAGCTTTCTTT
TRBJ1-1 many TRBV11-3 TRBD1 CASSSGQGGEAFF TGTGCCAGCAGCTCTGGACAGGGCGGTGAAGCTTTCTTT
TRBJ2-7 many TRBV7-9 - CASSSSQGISYEQYF TGTGCCAGCAGCTCATCACAGGGAATCTCCTACGAGCAGTACTTC
TRBJ2-7 - TRBV5-1 - CASSLGIGLSYEQYF TGCGCCAGCAGCTTGGGGATCGGGTTATCCTACGAGCAGTACTTC
TRBJ1-1 - TRBV6-2/TRBV6-3 - CASSGAPRSTEAFF TGTGCCAGCAGTGGGGCTCCTCGGAGCACTGAAGCTTTCTTT
TRBJ1-4 many TRBV28 - CASSSPRDGGNEKLFF TGTGCCAGCAGTTCCCCCAGGGACGGAGGAAATGAAAAACTGTTTTTT
TRBJ2-7 - TRBV13 - CASSLKRGVGEQYF TGTGCCAGCAGCTTAAAAAGGGGCGTGGGAGAGCAGTACTTC
TRBJ1-2 - TRBV7-2 - CASSRIGPGVPLGGYTF TGTGCCAGCAGCCGTATAGGACCGGGGGTTCCTCTGGGGGGCTACACCTTC
TRBJ1-2 many TRBV11-2 - CASSLGRGGYTF TGTGCCAGCAGCTTAGGGCGTGGGGGCTACACCTTC
TRBJ1-1 many TRBV28 - CASERRKEAFF TGTGCCAGCGAAAGGCGGAAAGAAGCTTTCTTT
TRBJ2-7 few TRBV14 - CASSQDVSGTEQYF TGTGCCAGCAGCCAAGATGTGTCTGGGACCGAGCAGTACTTC
TRBJ2-7 many TRBV7-2 TRBD2 CASSRVPGLAGDSYEQYF TGTGCCAGCAGCCGCGTCCCGGGACTAGCGGGCGACTCCTACGAGCAGTACTTC
TRBJ1-2 many TRBV28 - CASSLAPFPQGVLGFGYTF TGTGCCAGCAGTTTAGCCCCCTTCCCTCAGGGAGTCCTCGGGTTTGGCTACACCTTC
TRBJ2-2 many TRBV7-9 - CASSFVLSGELFF TGTGCCAGCAGCTTCGTTTTAAGCGGGGAGCTGTTTTTT
TRBJ2-7 few TRBV6-2/TRBV6-3 - CASTLTPSAPYEQYF TGTGCCAGCACCTTAACTCCATCAGCCCCCTACGAGCAGTACTTC
TRBJ1-5 few TRBV2 - CASRDAGQPQHF TGTGCCAGCAGGGACGCGGGCCAGCCCCAGCATTTT
TRBJ1-5 - TRBV18 TRBD1 CASSPYEGAHQPQHF TGTGCCAGCTCACCGTACGAGGGGGCCCATCAGCCCCAGCATTTT